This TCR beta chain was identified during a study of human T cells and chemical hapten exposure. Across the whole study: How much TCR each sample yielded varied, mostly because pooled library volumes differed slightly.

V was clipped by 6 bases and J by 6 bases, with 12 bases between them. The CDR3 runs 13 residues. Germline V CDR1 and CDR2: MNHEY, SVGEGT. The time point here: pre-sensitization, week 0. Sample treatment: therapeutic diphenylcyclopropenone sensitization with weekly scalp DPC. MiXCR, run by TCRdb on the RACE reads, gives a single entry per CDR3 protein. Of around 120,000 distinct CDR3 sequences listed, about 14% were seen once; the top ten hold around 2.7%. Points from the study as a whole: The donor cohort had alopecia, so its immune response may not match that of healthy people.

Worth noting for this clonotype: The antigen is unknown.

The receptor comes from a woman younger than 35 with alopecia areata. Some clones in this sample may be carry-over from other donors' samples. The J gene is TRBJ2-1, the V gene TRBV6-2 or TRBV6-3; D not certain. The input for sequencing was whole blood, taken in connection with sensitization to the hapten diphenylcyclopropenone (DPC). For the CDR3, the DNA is TGTGCCAGCAGACCCTCTGGCCGCAATGAGCAGTTCTTC. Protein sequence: CASRPSGRNEQFF.